The 29 T cell receptor beta chains below were found in one sample sequenced in a study of a mutant IDH1 vaccine in newly diagnosed glioma (dated by TCRdb to 2020 to 2022). Preparation of the library involved the immunoSEQ multiplex PCR assay. Here the immuneACCESS table is served through TCRdb, limited to in-frame sequences with V and J called. Missing clones are a known gap in these copies; in checked studies unresolved V genes cover under half, and the rest lacks a known reason. Present in this sample are fewer than 55,000 clones, roughly 61% of which were seen just once. Around 4.8% of the sample is held by the ten biggest clonotypes. Their specific antigens are unknown. The sample's time point label is to be understood as: week 47, end of study. Each vaccine dose, consisting of 300 ug of a 20-mer mutant IDH1 peptide in Montanide, was administered subcutaneously with topical imiquimod. The sequenced sample was peripheral blood mononuclear cells (PBMCs), obtained from a glioma patient whose treatment included an IDH1 peptide vaccine. Receptors originate from a man aged 40-49 years with glioma. Some clones in this sample may be carry-over from other donors' samples.

This clone was observed a single time. The V call is TRBV11-2, the J call TRBJ1-1; the match to TRBD1 covers 10 bases. The CDR3 runs 14 residues. Germline V gene data show CDR1 as SGHAT and CDR2 as FQNNGV. The V gene end was trimmed by 7 bases and the J gene end by 6 bases; junction bases not matched to a gene: 8. This CDR3 reads CASIQGQGLAEAFF. The CDR3 DNA is TGTGCCAGCATCCAGGGACAGGGGCTTGCTGAAGCTTTCTTT.

The CDR3 region is CAWSGTGNTEAFF. The CDR3 DNA reads TGTGCCTGGAGTGGGACAGGGAACACTGAAGCTTTCTTT. The V and J genes are TRBV30 and TRBJ1-1, with 7 bases aligning to TRBD1. The CDR3 runs to 13 residues. CDR1 and CDR2 (germline): GTSNPN, SVGIG (reference sequence). The J segment lost 1 base and the V segment lost 1 base, leaving 0 bases of the junction unmatched. The variable domain in full, completed from reference TRBV30 and TRBJ1-1, reads SQTIHQWPATLVQPVGSPLSLECTVEGTSNPNLYWYRQAAGRGLQLLFYSVGIGQISSEVPQNLSASRPQDRQFILSSKKLLLSDSGFYLCAWSGTGNTEAFFGQGTRLTVV.

This clone was counted a few times. The chain couples TRBV6-5 to TRBJ1-2; D perhaps matches TRBD1 (6 bases). CDR1 and CDR2 from the germline V gene are MNHEY and SVGAGI. The CDR3 consists of 15 residues. The ends were cut back, 4 bases at V and 4 bases at J, with 16 bases in the middle. The CDR3 DNA is TGTGCCAGCAGTTCTGAGTACAGGGCGGCCTATGGCTACACCTTC. Its protein product is CASSSEYRAAYGYTF.

This chain connects TRBV4-1 to TRBJ2-7; perhaps TRBD1 as D (6 bases). Germline V gives CDR1 MGHRA, CDR2 YSYEKL. The CDR3 runs to 15 residues. V lost 1 base and J 5 bases, leaving 15 bases between the germline ends. The CDR3 nucleotides read TGCGCCAGCAGCCAAGCGGCGAGGGGGAAGAACGAGCAGTACTTC. Its protein product is CASSQAARGKNEQYF.

This clone was seen a few times. The chain uses TRBV27 and TRBJ1-5; possible D gene TRBD1, 5 bases. CDR1 is MNHEY and CDR2 is SMNVEV in the germline V gene (reference sequence). The CDR3 totals 13 residues. The V gene lost 0 bases and the J gene lost 6 bases, with 6 bases spanning the gap. For the CDR3, the DNA is TGTGCCAGCAGTTTATCAGGGGTTCAGCCCCAGCATTTT. Translation gives CASSLSGVQPQHF.

Written as DNA, the CDR3 is TGTGCCAGCAGTACGACGGGACAGGGCAGGCAGCCCCAGCATTTT. Its protein is CASSTTGQGRQPQHF. This rearrangement joins TRBV6-6 to TRBJ1-5; 9 bases match TRBD1. Unmatched junction bases numbered 9, after V lost 5 bases and J lost 7 bases. The CDR3 loop spans 15 amino acids. In germline, CDR1 is MNHNY, CDR2 SVGAGI (reference sequence).

The rearrangement links TRBV9 to TRBJ2-2, with D hard to call. Germline lookup yields CDR1 SGDLS and CDR2 YYNGEE. V was trimmed by 1 base and J by 5 bases, leaving 9 bases between them. This CDR3 region has 14 residues. The CDR3 region is CASSVIVETGELFF. The CDR3 nucleotides read TGTGCCAGCAGCGTAATCGTGGAAACCGGGGAGCTGTTTTTT.

This chain uses TRBV27 with TRBJ2-2; 8 positions agree with TRBD2. CDR3 size: 15 residues. Germline CDR1 and CDR2: MNHEY and SMNVEV (reference sequence). The trim removed 5 bases at V and 1 base at J, leaving 3 bases unmatched. CDR3 residues: CASSLLAGNTGELFF. The CDR3 DNA sequence: TGTGCCAGCAGTCTCCTAGCGGGGAACACCGGGGAGCTGTTTTTT.

The gene calls are TRBV7-8 and TRBJ1-6; D might be TRBD1 (5 bases). The ends were cut back, 5 bases at V and 0 bases at J, with 20 bases in the middle. Germline V lookup: CDR1 SGHVS, CDR2 FQNEAQ. The CDR3 is made up of 19 amino acids. The CDR3 bases are TGTGCCAGCAGCCTAGGGGAACTCTGGACGGGCTCCTATAATTCACCCCTCCACTTT. Its protein is CASSLGELWTGSYNSPLHF.

V usage is TRBV5-4 and J usage is TRBJ2-7; D is uncertain. V dropped 0 bases and J dropped 3 bases, with 7 bases sitting between them. The CDR3 runs 13 residues. CDR1 is SGHNT, CDR2 YYREEE, per germline (reference sequence). In nucleotides, the CDR3 is TGTGCCAGCAGCTTGGGACCGAACTACGAGCAGTACTTC. Protein: CASSLGPNYEQYF.

This chain connects TRBV2 to TRBJ1-2, with D uncertain. Germline V lookup: CDR1 SNHLY, CDR2 FYNNEI. CDR3 size: 10 residues. The V end lost 8 bases, the J end lost 4 bases, and 5 bases lay between the germline ends. Here the CDR3 DNA reads TGTGCCAGCGTTGCCTATGGCTACACCTTC. Protein: CASVAYGYTF.

In this sample, this clone turned up once. CDR3 coding DNA: TGTGCCAGCAGCTTCCCGGGGGACAGGGCTGGGGGTGAGCAGTTCTTC. Its translation: CASSFPGDRAGGEQFF. The chain carries TRBV7-9 and TRBJ2-1, with 9 nucleotides matching TRBD1. V dropped 3 bases and J dropped 9; count of bases not matched to a gene: 12. Germline V gene sequence: CDR1 SEHNR, CDR2 FQNEAQ (reference sequence). The CDR3 is 16 amino acids.

The chain joins TRBV2 to TRBJ1-2; D possibly corresponds to TRBD1 (5 bases). The CDR3 is made up of 13 amino acids. Germline V gives CDR1 SNHLY, CDR2 FYNNEI. V shed 1 base and J shed 7 bases, with 10 bases lying between them. The DNA of the CDR3 is TGTGCCAGCAGTGAAGAGGGGACGGGTGGCTACACCTTC. The encoded protein is CASSEEGTGGYTF. The full variable domain, with the rest looked up from reference TRBV2 and TRBJ1-2, is EPEVTQTPSHQVTQMGQEVILRCVPISNHLYFYWYRQILGQKVEFLVSFYNNEISEKSEIFDDQFSVERPDGSNFTLKIRSTKLEDSAMYFCASSEEGTGGYTFGSGTRLTVV.

The chain uses TRBV7-2 and TRBJ1-5; D possibly corresponds to TRBD1 (5 bases). Deletions cut 5 bases from V and 2 bases from J, with 16 bases between. CDR3 length equals 16 residues. Germline CDR1 and CDR2: SGHTA and FQGNSA. The CDR3 is CASSPPGAGGNQPQHF. The CDR3 DNA reads as TGTGCCAGCAGCCCCCCAGGTGCGGGGGGCAATCAGCCCCAGCATTTT. Variable domain in full (rest from reference TRBV7-2 and TRBJ1-5): GAGVSQSPSNKVTEKGKDVELRCDPISGHTALYWYRQSLGQGLEFLIYFQGNSAPDKSGLPSDRFSAERTGGSVSTLTIQRTQQEDSAVYLCASSPPGAGGNQPQHFGDGTRLSIL.

This clone has just one count. The gene calls are TRBV11-3 and TRBJ1-1, with D tentatively TRBD1 (5 bases). The germline V gene encodes CDR1 SGHNT and CDR2 YENEEA. V lost 7 bases to trimming and J lost 4 bases, with 10 bases between them. This CDR3 contains 12 residues. CDR3 DNA sequence: TGTGCCAGCATCATGGGGCCCACTGAAGCTTTCTTT. Amino acids: CASIMGPTEAFF.

The chain has TRBV2 and TRBJ1-2; 8 nucleotides align to TRBD1. CDR1 is SNHLY, CDR2 FYNNEI, per germline. The CDR3 length is 17 residues. The V and J ends lost 4 bases and 4 bases, in that order; junction bases with no gene match: 14. As DNA, the CDR3 is TGTGCCAGCAGTGTGCCAGGGGGCGGATCTAGGGCCTATGGCTACACCTTC. It encodes CASSVPGGGSRAYGYTF.

CDR3 amino acids: CASSGATESSGNTIYF. The CDR3 coding sequence is TGCGCCAGCAGTGGGGCCACGGAGAGCTCTGGAAACACCATATATTTT. The chain carries TRBV10-1 and TRBJ1-3; D not resolved. Looked up from germline, CDR1 is WNHNN and CDR2 is SYGVQD (reference sequence). The V gene lost 4 bases and the J gene lost 0 bases, with 13 bases spanning the gap. The CDR3 runs to 16 residues.

The rearrangement joins TRBV30 to TRBJ2-7, with 10 bases that match TRBD1. The CDR3 totals 13 residues. Germline V lookup: CDR1 GTSNPN, CDR2 SVGIG (reference sequence). V was pared by 5 bases and J by 0 bases, with 1 base of the junction left unmatched. The CDR3 nucleotides are TGTGCCTGGGGGACAGGGGCCTCCTACGAGCAGTACTTC. Its translation is CAWGTGASYEQYF.

A single count supports this clone. The gene calls are TRBV18 and TRBJ2-5; 7 bases are shared with TRBD1. The closer fit of TRBJ2-7 to the DNA end suggests the J call may be wrong. Germline CDR1 reads KGHSH; CDR2 reads LQKENI. The CDR3 runs to 14 residues. In DNA form, the CDR3 reads TGTGCCAGCTCACCACAGGGGGCAGGGTTCGAGCAGTACTTC. Its translation is CASSPQGAGFEQYF.

The rearrangement links TRBV5-6 to TRBJ1-5; 8 bases are shared with TRBD1. Germline assignment: CDR1 SGHDT and CDR2 YYEEEE. V dropped 2 bases and J dropped 8; count of bases not matched to a gene: 6. The CDR3 runs 14 residues. The CDR3 sequence: CASSLKTGVEPQHF. Here the CDR3 DNA reads TGTGCCAGCAGCTTAAAGACAGGGGTAGAGCCCCAGCATTTT. Full variable domain (missing parts from reference TRBV5-6 and TRBJ1-5): DAGVTQSPTHLIKTRGQQVTLRCSPKSGHDTVSWYQQALGQGPQFIFQYYEEEERQRGNFPDRFSGHQFPNYSSELNVNALLLGDSALYLCASSLKTGVEPQHFGDGTRLSIL.

As DNA, the CDR3 is TGCAGCGTTGTTCGGGACGGGGCAAGAAATGAGCAGTTCTTC. It specifies CSVVRDGARNEQFF. This chain joins TRBV29-1 and TRBJ2-1; D tentatively reads TRBD1 or TRBD2 (5 bases each). In germline, CDR1 is SQVTM, CDR2 ANQGSEA. V lost 4 bases, J lost 7 bases, and 17 bases lay in between. The CDR3 runs 14 residues.

The chain is built from TRBV4-1 and TRBJ2-3, with a tentative D call TRBD2 (7 bases). Trimming shortened V by 4 bases and J by 4 bases, and 18 bases separated the two germline ends. This CDR3 is built from 16 residues. Germline V CDR1 and CDR2: MGHRA, YSYEKL. The CDR3 reads CASSLLVGGPADTQYF. The CDR3 coding sequence is TGCGCCAGCAGCCTCCTCGTGGGGGGGCCCGCAGATACGCAGTATTTT.

This chain uses TRBV10-3 with TRBJ2-1; the match to TRBD1 covers 7 bases. CDR1 is ENHRY and CDR2 is SYGVKD in the germline V gene. The CDR3 spans 14 residues. V shed 8 bases, J shed 4 bases, and the junction held 8 bases outside the gene matches. The CDR3 DNA is TGTGCCATCTCGTCGGGACAGAGTTACAATGAGCAGTTCTTC. It yields the protein CAISSGQSYNEQFF.

The rearrangement joins TRBV7-9 to TRBJ1-1; a possible D gene is TRBD1 (5 bases). There are 15 residues in the CDR3. V was cut by 4 bases and J by 0 bases, with 12 bases left in between. Per the germline V gene, CDR1 is SEHNR and CDR2 is FQNEAQ (reference sequence). This chain's CDR3 is CASSSDGGMNTEAFF. In DNA form, the CDR3 reads TGTGCCAGCAGCTCCGACGGGGGTATGAACACTGAAGCTTTCTTT.

This clone has a handful of counts. The rearrangement links TRBV19 to TRBJ1-3; D ambiguous. V lost 8 bases, J lost 1 base, and 12 bases lay in between. Germline loops: CDR1 LNHDA, CDR2 SQIVND (reference sequence). The CDR3 spans 14 residues. The DNA of the CDR3 is TGTGCCAGTGTCGGAGGCGGGTCTGGAAACACCATATATTTT. This sequence encodes CASVGGGSGNTIYF.

This clone appeared once. J is TRBJ1-4 and V is TRBV5-4, with D hard to call. V lost 4 bases, J lost 5 bases, and 15 bases lay in between. Germline CDR1 is SGHNT and CDR2 is YYREEE (reference sequence). The CDR3 loop spans 15 amino acids. The DNA of the CDR3 is TGTGCCAGCAGCCTTAACCGGGCCGTCAATGAAAAACTGTTTTTT. It specifies CASSLNRAVNEKLFF.

The gene calls are TRBV10-2 and TRBJ2-1; 9 bases agree with TRBD2. Germline V gene sequence: CDR1 WSHSY, CDR2 SAAADI. This CDR3 has 15 amino acids. V lost 0 bases, J lost 7 bases, and 4 bases stayed unmatched. CDR3 protein: CASSESNLAGNEQFF. In nucleotides, the CDR3 is TGCGCCAGCAGTGAGTCGAACCTAGCGGGGAATGAGCAGTTCTTC.

In this sample, this clone turned up a few times. CDR3 amino acids: CASSREGQLEAFF. CDR3 nucleotide sequence: TGTGCCAGTAGTAGGGAAGGACAGTTGGAAGCTTTCTTT. The chain uses TRBV19 and TRBJ1-1, with D perhaps matching TRBD1 (6 bases). Germline CDR1 and CDR2: LNHDA and SQIVND (reference sequence). The CDR3 is made up of 13 amino acids. Trimming removed 4 bases from V and 8 bases from J, with 14 bases in between.

The chain links TRBV19 to TRBJ1-5; D ambiguous. The germline V gene encodes CDR1 LNHDA and CDR2 SQIVND (reference sequence). This CDR3 comprises 17 residues. The ends were cut back, 0 bases at V and 0 bases at J, with 12 bases in the middle. CDR3 nucleotides: TGTGCCAGTAGTATAGAGGGCAGGCCTTATAGCAATCAGCCCCAGCATTTT. It encodes CASSIEGRPYSNQPQHF.